The clone carrying this T cell receptor (beta chain) showed up just a few times. The antigen remains unidentified. Germline V gene sequence: CDR1 MGHRA, CDR2 YSYEKL. CDR3 length: 16 amino acids. Trimming took 4 bases from V and 9 from J; bases not matched to a gene: 10. The data were obtained in a study of cytomegalovirus exposure and HLA in healthy donors. Turning to the study itself: Of the donors genotyped, a few hundred in all, around 77% fell in the Caucasian-associated ancestry cluster. Study outcomes and limitations: Many donors carried some public TCRs, although rarity characterized most TCR sequences.

The PCR made use of 60 Vbeta and 13 Jbeta primers. Measured with immunoSEQ multiplex PCR; TCRdb has only the in-frame clones, and not every one. The data contain approximately 160,000 clones, 77% of them singletons. Sequences were obtained from PBMCs. The source is a woman aged 30 to 39 in good health and CMV-seropositive. V is TRBV4-1 and J is TRBJ1-4; TRBD1 matches at 11 bases. The CDR3 region is CASSLPPGQGGQKLFF. The CDR3 DNA reads TGCGCCAGCAGCCTACCCCCGGGACAGGGGGGACAAAAACTGTTTTTT.